This passage covers 20 T cell receptor beta chains from one sample sequenced in a study of shared clonotypes between healthy human individuals (dated by TCRdb to the early 2020s). The method behind the library was the immunoSEQ multiplex PCR assay. TCRdb took over this immuneACCESS table, retaining in-frame rearrangements with V and J assigned. Such tables are incomplete; in checked studies, under half of the missing clones stem from an unresolved V gene, and the remainder is unexplained. Here the sample has roughly 1,600,000 clones; around 98.5% occur a single time. The top ten clonotypes cover roughly 0.35% of the sample. The sequenced material came from naive CD4+ T cells sorted from blood. The sample's cell subset or site, from its label and the paper: CD45RA+ positively selected. The receptor set was obtained from a young man in good health.

Regarding this clone: The same CDR3 also results from other DNA sequences found in this sample. This chain connects TRBV7-9 to TRBJ2-1, with unresolved D. Trimming removed 4 bases from V and 7 bases from J, with 5 bases in between. The germline V gene has CDR1 SEHNR and CDR2 FQNEAQ (reference sequence). The CDR3 covers 11 residues. DNA for the CDR3: TGTGCCAGCAGCTCTGGGAATGAGCAGTTCTTC. It yields the protein CASSSGNEQFF.

The J gene is TRBJ2-5, the V gene TRBV9; a weak D match, TRBD1 (5 bases). Germline-derived CDR1 and CDR2 are SGDLS and YYNGEE. V lost 0 bases to trimming and J lost 1 base, with 10 bases between them. The CDR3 is 15 residues long. CDR3 in amino acids: CASSVALQAQETQYF. The CDR3 DNA sequence: TGTGCCAGCAGCGTAGCTCTACAGGCCCAAGAGACCCAGTACTTC.

The chain joins TRBV28 to TRBJ1-5; perhaps TRBD1 as D (5 bases). V was pared by 8 bases and J by 7 bases, with 12 bases between. The germline V gene has CDR1 MDHEN and CDR2 SYDVKM. The CDR3 length is 12 residues. The CDR3 is CASDSLGQPQHF. CDR3 nucleotides: TGTGCCAGCGACAGTCTGGGACAGCCCCAGCATTTT.

This chain joins TRBV14 and TRBJ2-5; D not resolved. In germline, CDR1 is SGHDN, CDR2 FVKESK. The CDR3 has 12 amino acids. The germline V and J ends were trimmed by 6 bases and 4 bases, with 9 bases remaining between them. The CDR3 loop is CASSAARETQYF. CDR3 nucleotides: TGTGCCAGCAGTGCCGCTCGAGAGACCCAGTACTTC.

The chain recombines TRBV11-2 with TRBJ2-1, with D hard to call. Trimming cost V 4 bases and J 0 bases, with 13 bases left between them. This CDR3 comprises 16 residues. CDR1 is SGHAT and CDR2 is FQNNGV in the germline V gene. CDR3 loop: CASSSFTLSSYNEQFF. CDR3 sequence (DNA): TGTGCCAGCAGCTCCTTTACCTTGAGCTCCTACAATGAGCAGTTCTTC.

This chain uses TRBV7-2 with TRBJ1-3, with a tentative D call TRBD1 (5 bases). Deletions cut 5 bases from V and 2 bases from J, with 16 bases between. The germline V gene has CDR1 SGHTA and CDR2 FQGNSA. This CDR3 spans 16 amino acids. CDR3 DNA: TGTGCCAGCAGCCCTAGTGGGGGACGACCTGGAAACACCATATATTTT. It codes for CASSPSGGRPGNTIYF. Combining the CDR3 with reference TRBV7-2 and TRBJ1-3 gives the whole variable domain GAGVSQSPSNKVTEKGKDVELRCDPISGHTALYWYRQSLGQGLEFLIYFQGNSAPDKSGLPSDRFSAERTGGSVSTLTIQRTQQEDSAVYLCASSPSGGRPGNTIYFGEGSWLTVV.

The chain recombines TRBV28 with TRBJ2-1; 7 bases are shared with TRBD1. Losses at the gene ends were 6 bases for V and 8 bases for J; bases not matched to a gene: 10. The germline V gene has CDR1 MDHEN and CDR2 SYDVKM. The CDR3 sequence is 14 residues long. The CDR3: CASSSLGQEDEQFF. CDR3 nucleotides: TGTGCCAGCAGCTCCCTTGGACAGGAGGATGAGCAGTTCTTC.

The chain uses TRBV7-2 and TRBJ2-1, with TRBD2 identical over 13 bases. The germline V gene encodes CDR1 SGHTA and CDR2 FQGNSA. V shed 6 bases and J 6 bases; nucleotides not matched to a gene: 5. This CDR3 has 15 amino acids. CDR3 DNA sequence: TGTGCCAGCAGATCCCGACTAGCGGGAGGCAATGAGCAGTTCTTC. Amino acid sequence: CASRSRLAGGNEQFF. The variable domain in full, completed from reference TRBV7-2 and TRBJ2-1, reads GAGVSQSPSNKVTEKGKDVELRCDPISGHTALYWYRQSLGQGLEFLIYFQGNSAPDKSGLPSDRFSAERTGGSVSTLTIQRTQQEDSAVYLCASRSRLAGGNEQFFGPGTRLTVL.

Here the CDR3 DNA reads TGCGCCAGCAGCCTCAGACAGGAGGAAGATACGCAGTATTTT. It is translated as CASSLRQEEDTQYF. The gene calls are TRBV4-1 and TRBJ2-3; tentatively, D is TRBD1 (6 bases). This CDR3 comprises 14 residues. Germline assignment: CDR1 MGHRA and CDR2 YSYEKL. With 4 bases removed from V and 5 bases from J, the gap between germline ends came to 13 bases.

As for this clone: At one end, the junction sequence differs from germline, possibly due to a read error. The chain joins TRBV29-1 to TRBJ2-2; 7 bases fit TRBD2. Germline-derived CDR1 and CDR2 are SQVTM and ANQGSEA. The CDR3 is 14 amino acids. The CDR3 DNA reads as TGTGGGGGACTACCACCAACGAACACCGGGGAGCTGTTTTTT. Its translation: CGGLPPTNTGELFF.

The chain joins TRBV11-2 to TRBJ1-5; D might be TRBD1 (6 bases). Trimming left V 4 bases short and J 4 bases short, with 14 bases between. Germline values: CDR1 SGHAT, CDR2 FQNNGV. The CDR3 spans 15 residues. CDR3 loop: CASSSTSGTNQPQHF. CDR3 DNA sequence: TGTGCCAGCAGCTCCACCAGCGGGACAAATCAGCCCCAGCATTTT.

J is TRBJ2-1 and V is TRBV5-5; 9 bases are a match to TRBD2. Germline CDR1 reads SGHKS; CDR2 reads YYEKEE (reference sequence). Unmatched junction bases numbered 14, after V lost 3 bases and J lost 4 bases. This CDR3 spans 18 amino acids. In DNA, the CDR3 is TGTGCCAGCAGCTCCCCAGCGGGAGGCAAGTGGGGATACAATGAGCAGTTCTTC. Its protein product is CASSSPAGGKWGYNEQFF.

The chain uses TRBV6-5 and TRBJ1-1; D gene unclear. V was pared by 0 bases and J by 1 base, with 12 bases between. Looked up from germline, CDR1 is MNHEY and CDR2 is SVGAGI. The CDR3 extends over 16 amino acids. CDR3 DNA sequence: TGTGCCAGCAGTTACTCGTCTAGACGCTCGAACACTGAAGCTTTCTTT. This sequence encodes CASSYSSRRSNTEAFF.

The chain is built from TRBV6-4 and TRBJ2-1; tentatively, D is TRBD1 (6 bases). The CDR3 has 15 residues. Germline-derived CDR1 and CDR2 are MRHNA and SNTAGT. V was trimmed by 6 bases and J by 0 bases, leaving 12 bases between them. CDR3 region: CASSPTGNSYNEQFF. Written as DNA, the CDR3 is TGTGCCAGCAGCCCGACAGGTAACTCCTACAATGAGCAGTTCTTC.

The chain uses TRBV6-1 and TRBJ2-5, with D possibly being TRBD1 (6 bases). Germline CDR1 and CDR2: MNHNS and SASEGT. Trimming took off 6 bases at V and 5 bases at J, with 10 bases between the two ends. The length of the CDR3 is 12 residues. The chain's CDR3 is CASRSGVETQYF. The CDR3 region has the DNA TGTGCCAGCAGGTCAGGGGTTGAGACCCAGTACTTC.

The chain uses TRBV18 and TRBJ2-1, with TRBD2 matching over 12 bases. This CDR3 has 16 amino acids. Germline assignment: CDR1 KGHSH and CDR2 LQKENI. Germline trimming cut 8 bases from V and 5 bases from J; bases unmatched to any gene: 10. This CDR3 reads CASPTTSGRSHNEQFF. For the CDR3, the DNA is TGTGCCAGCCCAACCACTAGCGGGAGGAGCCACAATGAGCAGTTCTTC. The whole variable domain, remainder taken from reference TRBV18 and TRBJ2-1, is NAGVMQNPRHLVRRRGQEARLRCSPMKGHSHVYWYRQLPEEGLKFMVYLQKENIIDESGMPKERFSAEFPKEGPSILRIQQVVRGDSAAYFCASPTTSGRSHNEQFFGPGTRLTVL.

The V and J genes are TRBV9 and TRBJ1-1; D unclear. The CDR3 totals 14 residues. Germline CDR1 is SGDLS and CDR2 is YYNGEE. The V end lost 0 bases, the J end lost 11 bases, and 17 bases lay between the germline ends. Here the CDR3 DNA reads TGTGCCAGCAGCGTAGCGCTGGCGGACTCAAGGGCTTTCTTT. Amino acids: CASSVALADSRAFF.

The chain carries TRBV9 and TRBJ2-1, with 8 bases that match TRBD2. The CDR3 has 17 amino acids. The junction had 9 bases not matched to a gene; V was cut back by 0 bases and J by 4 bases. Germline V CDR1 and CDR2: SGDLS, YYNGEE. CDR3: CASSVGISGGRYNEQFF. The CDR3 DNA reads as TGTGCCAGCAGCGTAGGTATTAGTGGCGGGAGGTACAATGAGCAGTTCTTC.

About this clone: The sample contains more than one DNA sequence encoding this CDR3. The chain combines TRBV9 with TRBJ2-1, with 8 bases identical to TRBD1. V shed 3 bases and J 7 bases; nucleotides not matched to a gene: 9. The CDR3 runs to 15 residues. Germline values: CDR1 SGDLS, CDR2 YYNGEE. The CDR3 region is CASSATGTGGNEQFF. The CDR3 DNA reads TGTGCCAGCAGCGCGACCGGGACAGGAGGGAATGAGCAGTTCTTC. Variable domain in full (rest from reference TRBV9 and TRBJ2-1): DSGVTQTPKHLITATGQRVTLRCSPRSGDLSVYWYQQSLDQGLQFLIQYYNGEERAKGNILERFSAQQFPDLHSELNLSSLELGDSALYFCASSATGTGGNEQFFGPGTRLTVL.

The rearrangement uses TRBV6-5 and TRBJ2-5; 7 nucleotides agree with TRBD2. The CDR3 spans 15 residues. Germline CDR1 is MNHEY and CDR2 is SVGAGI. With 7 bases clipped from V and 5 bases from J, the junction kept 13 bases outside the gene matches. CDR3 loop: CASNSLGEGSETQYF. DNA of the CDR3: TGTGCCAGCAATTCCCTAGGGGAGGGCTCGGAGACCCAGTACTTC.